The 9 T cell receptor beta chains below all came from one sample that was sequenced in a study of vaccination and CD4 T cells after COVID-19 (dated by TCRdb to between 2021 and 2024). To prepare the library, PCR was applied. The instrument was an Illumina iSeq 100. At the Johns Hopkins FTIC core, DNA from the cultured CD4+ T cells underwent TCR sequencing with the Oncomine TCR Beta short-read assay. The raw public reads went through TCRdb reprocessing: fastp at Q25, MiXCR clone calling, in-frame beta chains kept. Rows matching on CDR3 protein sequence are summarized as one entry with the most common DNA and genes. For this sample there are under 20,000 distinct CDR3 sequences; more than 45% appear just once. Together, the top ten hold roughly 3.1% of the sample. No antigen is known for these receptors. Taken with the paper, the label for treatment or condition translates to: roughly ten-day PBMC culture with coronavirus spike peptide pools or control peptides (ViraFEST assay).

This specimen consisted of CD4+ T cells from blood, cultured in vitro, obtained after SARS-CoV-2 vaccination. Receptor source: a human donor who had recovered from COVID-19.

The rearrangement uses TRBV10-3 and TRBJ1-2; no firm D call. This CDR3 has 14 residues. Germline V CDR1 and CDR2: ENHRY, SYGVKD. With 2 bases removed from V and 2 bases from J, the gap between germline ends came to 9 bases. In DNA, the CDR3 is TGTGCCATCAGTGAGCCGGGTTTGAACTATGGCTACACCTTC. Translated, it gives CAISEPGLNYGYTF.

The CDR3 loop reads CASSLASRGLGETQYF. The CDR3, as DNA: TGTGCCAGCAGCTTAGCCAGCCGGGGGCTAGGGGAGACCCAGTACTTC. V usage is TRBV7-6 and J usage is TRBJ2-5; perhaps D is TRBD1 or TRBD2 (6 bases each). The CDR3 consists of 16 residues. Trimming took off 0 bases at V and 5 bases at J, with 16 bases between the two ends. Germline loops: CDR1 SGHVS, CDR2 FNYEAQ.

In regard to this clonotype: One end of the junction does not line up with germline, which may come from a read error. V usage is TRBV6-5 and J usage is TRBJ1-1; no reliable D call. Germline V gene lookup returns CDR1 MNHEY and CDR2 SVGAGI. This CDR3 is built from 13 residues. CDR3 amino acids: CASSYSANTEAFF. The CDR3 DNA follows: TGTGCCAGCAGCTACTCAGCGAACACTGAAGCTTTCTTT.

The chain combines TRBV6-1 with TRBJ1-5; TRBD1 agrees at 7 bases. Germline CDR1 and CDR2: MNHNS and SASEGT. The CDR3 extends over 15 amino acids. The V and J ends lost 7 bases and 2 bases, in that order; junction bases with no gene match: 8. The CDR3 nucleotides are TGTGCCAGCATTCCACAGGGGTTGGGCAATCAGCCCCAGCATTTT. Amino acid sequence: CASIPQGLGNQPQHF.

V and J are TRBV6-2 or TRBV6-3 and TRBJ1-5, with 8 bases lining up with TRBD1. Germline-derived CDR1 and CDR2 are MNHEY and SVGEGT. With V trimmed by 5 bases and J by 4 bases, 1 base remained unmatched. CDR3 size: 13 residues. CDR3 coding DNA: TGTGCCAGCAGTCGACAGGGGAATCAGCCCCAGCATTTT. Translation gives CASSRQGNQPQHF.

The sample holds a few counts of this clonotype. The chain links TRBV7-2 to TRBJ2-3; no clear D gene. With 2 bases removed from V and 4 bases from J, the gap between germline ends came to 7 bases. CDR3 length: 13 amino acids. The germline CDR1 and CDR2 sequences are SGHTA and FQGNSA. The CDR3 loop is CASSLTWADTQYF. CDR3 nucleotide sequence: TGTGCCAGCAGCTTAACATGGGCAGATACGCAGTATTTT.

The chain carries TRBV20-1 and TRBJ2-5, with D possibly being TRBD2 (5 bases). The CDR3 is 12 amino acids. CDR1 and CDR2 from the germline V gene are DFQATT and SNEGSKA (reference sequence). Trimming took off 2 bases at V and 3 bases at J, with 7 bases between the two ends. The CDR3 loop reads CSARYGEETQYF. Here the CDR3 DNA reads TGCAGTGCTAGATACGGGGAAGAGACCCAGTACTTC.

The chain is built from TRBV7-8 and TRBJ2-1, with 10 bases identical to TRBD1. The CDR3 covers 14 residues. The V gene end was trimmed by 9 bases and the J gene end by 2 bases; junction bases not matched to a gene: 4. Looked up from germline, CDR1 is SGHVS and CDR2 is FQNEAQ. The CDR3 is CASAGTGAYNEQFF. CDR3 nucleotide sequence: TGTGCCAGTGCCGGGACAGGGGCCTACAATGAGCAGTTCTTC.

A few counts support this clonotype. The chain links TRBV6-5 to TRBJ1-1; D is possibly TRBD1 (6 bases). Germline CDR1 and CDR2: MNHEY and SVGAGI. This CDR3 has 13 residues. Deletions cut 3 bases from V and 11 bases from J, with 16 bases between. This CDR3 reads CASSYPGAPLAFF. DNA of the CDR3: TGTGCCAGCAGTTATCCAGGGGCACCGCTGGCTTTCTTT.